This T cell receptor (beta chain) was sequenced in a study of cytomegalovirus exposure and HLA in healthy donors. On the study more broadly: Counted in an early data release were about 85 million unique TCRs from HLA-typed donors. Of all 400 or so donors who were genotyped, 75% to 85% belonged to the Caucasian-associated ancestry cluster.

Note on this clone: The antigen remains unidentified.

The PCR employed 60 Vbeta primers together with 13 Jbeta primers. Produced via immunoSEQ multiplex PCR; TCRdb's table is partial and in-frame only. The repertoire holds some 130,000 clones, with 75% as singletons. The V and J ends lost 5 bases and 5 bases respectively, with 6 bases between them. From germline, CDR1 is SEHNR and CDR2 FQNEAQ (reference sequence). CDR3 length: 11 amino acids. General study results and limits: Previously analyzed data showed that most TCR beta V segments were productive at a frequency of about 87% or about 30%. Later analysis showed TCR association rates varying by HLA locus, highest for DRB1 and lowest for HLA-C.

The rearrangement uses TRBV7-9 and TRBJ2-5, with D unclear. This clonotype was obtained from a man aged 30 to 45 in good health and CMV-seronegative. Sequenced: PBMCs. CDR3 sequence reads: CASSLMETQYF. The CDR3 coding sequence is TGTGCCAGCAGCCTTATGGAGACCCAGTACTTC.